This paragraph covers one T cell receptor beta chain sequence. Individuals aged roughly 18 to 90 years were recruited from about two dozen US areas. Clinical histories supplied by participants themselves formed the basis of cohort assignment. Recovery meant two consecutive negative NP/OP PCR tests, professional clearance, or resolved symptoms. Germline CDR1 SGHVS, CDR2 FQNEAQ. The CDR3 has 16 amino acids. Between the trimmed V and J ends, which lost 1 base and 0 bases, there was a span of 12 bases. Original methodology: By means of reference gene primer amplification, nucleated cell counts were estimated. Only in-frame clones appear in the TCRdb table, and some are missing; sequencing was by immunoSEQ multiplex PCR. The V and J calls and clone size were taken over from that table, and D and trimming were inferred from the DNA. Here the sample spans around 500,000 clones, approximately 87% being singletons.

This record comes from a study of blood T cell repertoires in COVID-19. The clonotype was recovered from a middle-aged woman who had recovered from COVID-19. The chain has TRBV7-8 and TRBJ1-2, with D perhaps TRBD1 (5 bases). Sequenced input: PBMCs or T cells enriched from blood (not recorded which). CDR3: CASSLGLQEANYGYTF. The CDR3 nucleotides are TGTGCCAGCAGCTTAGGTCTACAGGAAGCTAACTATGGCTACACCTTC. Supplemented by reference TRBV7-8 and TRBJ1-2, the full variable domain reads GAGVSQSPRYKVAKRGQDVALRCDPISGHVSLFWYQQALGQGPEFLTYFQNEAQLDKSGLPSDRFFAERPEGSVSTLKIQRTQQEDSAVYLCASSLGLQEANYGYTFGSGTRLTVV.